Each of the 16 T cell receptor beta chains below was sequenced from the same sample in a study of cytomegalovirus exposure and HLA in healthy donors (dated by TCRdb to 2016 to 2017). Library generation was performed with the immunoSEQ multiplex PCR assay. The multiplex PCR relied on a mix of 60 forward primers for TCR Vbeta segments and 13 reverse primers for TCR Jbeta segments. TCRdb took over this immuneACCESS table, retaining in-frame rearrangements with V and J assigned. Such tables are incomplete; in checked studies, under half of the missing clones stem from an unresolved V gene, and the remainder is unexplained. Within this sample are approximately 150,000 clones, with about 75% of them counted one time only. The ten largest clones represent 7% to 9% of the sample. Sequenced input: PBMCs. Receptor source: a male donor in good health and CMV-seropositive.

This clone has more than one count but fewer than ten. J is TRBJ1-1 and V is TRBV6-5; 7 bases agree with TRBD1. The V gene end was trimmed by 5 bases and the J gene end by 2 bases; junction bases not matched to a gene: 8. This CDR3 contains 15 residues. From germline, CDR1 is MNHEY and CDR2 SVGAGI. CDR3 sequence (DNA): TGTGCCAGCAGTCGAGCGAGGGGGCAAAACACTGAAGCTTTCTTT. Residues: CASSRARGQNTEAFF.

This chain uses TRBV27 with TRBJ1-5; 8 positions agree with TRBD1. The CDR3 has 12 amino acids. CDR1 MNHEY and CDR2 SMNVEV come from the germline V gene (reference sequence). The V segment lost 8 bases and the J segment 9 bases; nucleotides outside the gene matches: 6. This CDR3 reads CASGQGRGPQHF. As DNA, the CDR3 is TGTGCCAGCGGACAGGGCCGGGGGCCCCAGCATTTT.

The V call is TRBV9, the J call TRBJ2-3; D perhaps matches TRBD2 (6 bases). There are 17 residues in the CDR3. From germline, CDR1 is SGDLS and CDR2 YYNGEE. Trimming pared 4 bases from V and 6 bases from J, leaving 24 bases between. CDR3 bases: TGTGCCAGCAGCTCTGGGTTCTTAGGACTATACACGGATACGCAGTATTTT. Translation gives CASSSGFLGLYTDTQYF.

The chain recombines TRBV19 with TRBJ1-1, with D maybe TRBD1 (6 bases). V lost 3 bases to trimming and J lost 0 bases, with 11 bases between them. CDR3 size: 15 residues. In germline, CDR1 is LNHDA, CDR2 SQIVND (reference sequence). DNA for the CDR3: TGTGCCAGTAGTATGCGGACAGCTATGAACACTGAAGCTTTCTTT. It codes for CASSMRTAMNTEAFF.

This clone has just a few counts. The chain combines TRBV5-1 with TRBJ1-1; D is uncertain. This CDR3 comprises 13 residues. Trimming cost V 4 bases and J 3 bases, with 10 bases left between them. Germline values: CDR1 SGHRS, CDR2 YFSETQ. Written as DNA, the CDR3 is TGCGCCAGCAGCGTAAGCCTGGACACTGAAGCTTTCTTT. It is translated as CASSVSLDTEAFF.

The J gene is TRBJ1-2, the V gene TRBV7-9; 7 bases agree with TRBD1. The ends lost 5 bases at V and 3 bases at J; junction bases unmatched: 3. The CDR3 extends over 13 amino acids. Germline CDR1 is SEHNR and CDR2 is FQNEAQ (reference sequence). CDR3 sequence: CASSRDSHYGYTF. The CDR3 region has the DNA TGTGCCAGCAGCCGGGACAGCCACTATGGCTACACCTTC.

V is TRBV4-3 and J is TRBJ2-3; D remains unclear. Trimming pared 0 bases from V and 0 bases from J, leaving 13 bases between. The CDR3 extends over 17 amino acids. In germline, CDR1 is LGHNA, CDR2 YSLEER. DNA for the CDR3: TGCGCCAGCAGCCAAGATCCGGCAGGAACTAGCACAGATACGCAGTATTTT. Its translation: CASSQDPAGTSTDTQYF.

The gene calls are TRBV7-3 and TRBJ2-3; 9 bases are a match to TRBD2. J lost 1 base, V lost 3 bases, and 2 bases had no gene match. The CDR3 runs 15 residues. Looked up from germline, CDR1 is SGHTA and CDR2 is FQGTGA. CDR3 in amino acids: CASSLERGGTDTQYF. CDR3 nucleotides: TGTGCCAGCAGCTTGGAGCGGGGGGGCACAGATACGCAGTATTTT.

The genes are TRBV5-4 and TRBJ2-1, with 7 nucleotides matching TRBD2. This CDR3 comprises 15 residues. The J segment lost 3 bases and the V segment lost 0 bases, leaving 3 bases of the junction unmatched. Germline CDR1 reads SGHNT; CDR2 reads YYREEE (reference sequence). CDR3 DNA: TGTGCCAGCAGCTTGGTCGGGGAGGGCTACAATGAGCAGTTCTTC. Translated: CASSLVGEGYNEQFF.

This chain links TRBV30 with TRBJ2-1; 8 positions agree with TRBD2. Germline CDR1 is GTSNPN and CDR2 is SVGIG (reference sequence). The CDR3 runs to 14 residues. V lost 4 bases, J lost 0 bases, and 2 bases stayed unmatched. This CDR3 reads CAWNGGVSYNEQFF. The CDR3 region has the DNA TGTGCCTGGAACGGGGGGGTCTCCTACAATGAGCAGTTCTTC. The complete variable domain, with remaining parts taken from reference TRBV30 and TRBJ2-1, reads SQTIHQWPATLVQPVGSPLSLECTVEGTSNPNLYWYRQAAGRGLQLLFYSVGIGQISSEVPQNLSASRPQDRQFILSSKKLLLSDSGFYLCAWNGGVSYNEQFFGPGTRLTVL.

The J gene is TRBJ1-5, the V gene TRBV5-8; D gene unclear. V shed 1 base and J shed 5 bases, with 13 bases lying between them. Germline CDR1 SGHTS, CDR2 YDEGEE. The CDR3 totals 15 residues. CDR3 bases: TGTGCCAGCAGCTTGTTTCAAAGCGCTTATCAGCCCCAGCATTTT. Protein sequence: CASSLFQSAYQPQHF.

The chain links TRBV7-3 to TRBJ2-7, with D unclear. Germline V gives CDR1 SGHTA, CDR2 FQGTGA. With 2 bases removed from V and 1 base from J, the gap between germline ends came to 6 bases. The CDR3 loop spans 13 amino acids. The CDR3 spells CASSLGRSYEQYF. The CDR3 nucleotides are TGTGCCAGCAGCTTAGGCAGATCCTACGAGCAGTACTTC. Drawing the rest from reference TRBV7-3 and TRBJ2-7, the complete variable domain is GAGVSQTPSNKVTEKGKYVELRCDPISGHTALYWYRQSLGQGPEFLIYFQGTGAADDSGLPNDRFFAVRPEGSVSTLKIQRTERGDSAVYLCASSLGRSYEQYFGPGTRLTVT.

The chain's CDR3 is CASSRGGGYEQYF. The CDR3, as DNA: TGCGCCAGCAGCCGGGGCGGGGGCTACGAGCAGTACTTC. J is TRBJ2-7 and V is TRBV4-3; TRBD2 aligns across 7 bases. Trimming at V came to 4 bases and at J to 3 bases, leaving 3 bases not matched to a gene. CDR1 and CDR2 (germline): LGHNA, YSLEER. CDR3 length: 13 amino acids.

The genes are TRBV5-1 and TRBJ2-5; 8 bases align to TRBD1. This CDR3 is 14 amino acids long. Germline CDR1 SGHRS, CDR2 YFSETQ. V dropped 2 bases and J dropped 4; count of bases not matched to a gene: 4. CDR3 region: CASSFTGGGETQYF. The CDR3 region has the DNA TGCGCCAGCAGCTTCACAGGGGGTGGAGAGACCCAGTACTTC.

The chain recombines TRBV19 with TRBJ2-5, with a weak D call TRBD2 (7 bases). With 0 bases removed from V and 3 bases from J, the gap between germline ends came to 14 bases. This CDR3 contains 16 residues. Germline lookup yields CDR1 LNHDA and CDR2 SQIVND (reference sequence). CDR3 coding DNA: TGTGCCAGTAGTATAGAAGGCGGGGGCGGGGAAGAGACCCAGTACTTC. This codes for CASSIEGGGGEETQYF. The full variable domain, its missing parts supplied by reference TRBV19 and TRBJ2-5, is DGGITQSPKYLFRKEGQNVTLSCEQNLNHDAMYWYRQDPGQGLRLIYYSQIVNDFQKGDIAEGYSVSREKKESFPLTVTSAQKNPTAFYLCASSIEGGGGEETQYFGPGTRLLVL.

The chain couples TRBV19 to TRBJ2-6, with a weak D call TRBD1 (5 bases). V was shortened by 8 bases and J by 4 bases, with 9 bases between the two germline ends. The CDR3 consists of 13 residues. CDR1 is LNHDA, CDR2 SQIVND, per germline (reference sequence). CDR3 sequence (DNA): TGTGCCAGTCTAGGGGTCGGGGCCAACGTCCTGACTTTC. Translation gives CASLGVGANVLTF. The full variable domain, in which reference TRBV19 and TRBJ2-6 provide the parts outside the CDR3, is DGGITQSPKYLFRKEGQNVTLSCEQNLNHDAMYWYRQDPGQGLRLIYYSQIVNDFQKGDIAEGYSVSREKKESFPLTVTSAQKNPTAFYLCASLGVGANVLTFGAGSRLTVL.